A single sample gave rise to the 32 T cell receptor beta chains below, sequenced in a study of glioma-infiltrating T cells after dendritic cell vaccination. The protocol was immunoSEQ multiplex PCR, while the TCRdb copy is restricted to in-frame clones and leaves out a portion. The sample has some 90,000 clones, approximately 75% seen once. Sample time point: after dendritic cell vaccination, including at tumor progression/relapse. Sequencing was performed on blood, taken after dendritic cell vaccination. Receptors originate from a human donor with glioblastoma.

The chain recombines TRBV4-1 with TRBJ2-1; TRBD2 might be the D (6 bases). CDR3 length: 18 amino acids. Germline assignment: CDR1 MGHRA and CDR2 YSYEKL. Trimming removed 1 base at V and 0 bases at J, with 16 bases between. The CDR3 loop reads CASSQGDFRHSSYNEQFF. DNA for the CDR3: TGCGCCAGCAGCCAAGGGGACTTCCGGCATAGCTCCTACAATGAGCAGTTCTTC.

The chain joins TRBV25-1 to TRBJ2-3, with D tentatively TRBD2 (6 bases). The germline V gene encodes CDR1 MGHDK and CDR2 SYGVNS. This CDR3 has 18 residues. Trimming pared 1 base from V and 0 bases from J, leaving 17 bases between. The CDR3 DNA reads TGTGCCAGCAGTGAATCCGTCGGGATCGGGGGAAGCACAGATACGCAGTATTTT. Its translation: CASSESVGIGGSTDTQYF. The variable domain in full, completed from reference TRBV25-1 and TRBJ2-3, reads EADIYQTPRYLVIGTGKKITLECSQTMGHDKMYWYQQDPGMELHLIHYSYGVNSTEKGDLSSESTVSRIRTEHFPLTLESARPSHTSQYLCASSESVGIGGSTDTQYFGPGTRLTVL.

This chain connects TRBV19 to TRBJ1-2, with D possibly TRBD1 on 5 matching bases. Germline-derived CDR1 and CDR2 are LNHDA and SQIVND (reference sequence). V shed 7 bases and J shed 6 bases, with 27 bases lying between them. This CDR3 comprises 17 residues. The CDR3 loop is CASTTGPGLPPMNGYTF. The DNA for the CDR3 is TGTGCCAGTACTACGGGCCCGGGACTCCCCCCAATGAATGGCTACACCTTC.

The rearrangement links TRBV7-2 to TRBJ2-5; 7 bases agree with TRBD1. Germline trimming cut 3 bases from V and 2 bases from J; bases unmatched to any gene: 9. The length of the CDR3 is 16 residues. Germline V gene lookup returns CDR1 SGHTA and CDR2 FQGNSA. In nucleotides, the CDR3 is TGTGCCAGCAGCTTGGCCACGGGGACAGCTCAAGAGACCCAGTACTTC. The encoded protein is CASSLATGTAQETQYF.

The table lists this clone with a count of one. V gene TRBV15 combines with J gene TRBJ2-1, with 7 bases matching TRBD2. Germline V gene sequence: CDR1 LNHNV, CDR2 YYDKDF (reference sequence). With V trimmed by 0 bases and J by 6 bases, 11 bases remained unmatched. The CDR3 has 17 amino acids. For the CDR3, the DNA is TGTGCCACCAGCAGAGATGGCGGGAGTAGTGGGGGCAATGAGCAGTTCTTC. It encodes CATSRDGGSSGGNEQFF.

This clone was picked up a small number of times. The chain has TRBV6-5 and TRBJ1-5, with TRBD1 matching 9 bases. This CDR3 has 15 amino acids. J gave up 5 bases and V 5 bases, and 7 bases lay outside the gene matches. Germline CDR1 is MNHEY and CDR2 is SVGAGI. The CDR3 loop reads CASSRTGDSHQPQHF. CDR3 sequence (DNA): TGTGCCAGCAGTCGGACAGGGGACAGCCATCAGCCCCAGCATTTT.

CDR3 in amino acids: CASSGWRGNQPQHF. The CDR3 DNA follows: TGTGCCAGTTCCGGGTGGAGGGGCAATCAGCCCCAGCATTTT. The chain links TRBV6-5 to TRBJ1-5; D unclear. Germline lookup yields CDR1 MNHEY and CDR2 SVGAGI. CDR3 size: 14 residues. Trimming removed 9 bases at V and 2 bases at J, with 14 bases between.

The rearrangement links TRBV7-3 to TRBJ2-3, with 7 bases lining up with TRBD2. Trimming cost V 1 base and J 3 bases; bases outside gene matches: 4. The CDR3 is 15 residues long. CDR1 and CDR2 (germline): SGHTA, FQGTGA. CDR3 protein: CASSLKGLSTDTQYF. Here the CDR3 DNA reads TGTGCCAGCAGCTTAAAGGGACTATCAACAGATACGCAGTATTTT.

The chain joins TRBV9 to TRBJ2-3, with 12 positions matching TRBD2. CDR3 length: 19 amino acids. J gave up 2 bases and V 0 bases, and 10 bases lay outside the gene matches. Germline V CDR1 and CDR2: SGDLS, YYNGEE. CDR3 in amino acids: CASSVGLAGGTFNTDTQYF. The CDR3 bases are TGTGCCAGCAGCGTAGGTCTAGCGGGGGGGACCTTTAACACAGATACGCAGTATTTT. The whole variable domain, remainder taken from reference TRBV9 and TRBJ2-3, is DSGVTQTPKHLITATGQRVTLRCSPRSGDLSVYWYQQSLDQGLQFLIQYYNGEERAKGNILERFSAQQFPDLHSELNLSSLELGDSALYFCASSVGLAGGTFNTDTQYFGPGTRLTVL.

The chain joins TRBV6-1 to TRBJ1-2, with D hard to call. CDR3 length: 12 residues. CDR1 is MNHNS, CDR2 SASEGT, per germline. The V gene lost 1 base and the J gene lost 4 bases, with 4 bases spanning the gap. CDR3 in DNA: TGTGCCAGCAGTGAAGGTAGCTATGGCTACACCTTC. Translated, it gives CASSEGSYGYTF.

The chain has TRBV6-5 and TRBJ2-1; D may be TRBD1 (6 bases). V was shortened by 6 bases and J by 7 bases, with 16 bases between the two germline ends. Germline values: CDR1 MNHEY, CDR2 SVGAGI. The CDR3 is made up of 14 amino acids. This CDR3 is CASRTEQGSNEQFF. The CDR3 DNA is TGTGCCAGCAGAACTGAACAGGGAAGTAATGAGCAGTTCTTC.

This clone was observed a handful of times. V and J are TRBV27 and TRBJ1-1, with D unresolved. V lost 3 bases and J lost 11, with 16 bases in between. Germline values: CDR1 MNHEY, CDR2 SMNVEV (reference sequence). The CDR3 is made up of 13 amino acids. In DNA form, the CDR3 reads TGTGCCAGCAGTTTTGGCGGATATGGTCGGGCTTTCTTT. Translating gives CASSFGGYGRAFF.

V is TRBV18 and J is TRBJ1-6; D unclear. The length of the CDR3 is 15 residues. V lost 3 bases, J lost 6 bases, and 12 bases lay in between. Germline V gene sequence: CDR1 KGHSH, CDR2 LQKENI. The CDR3 sequence: CASSPGGLVNSPLHF. CDR3 bases: TGTGCCAGCTCACCGGGCGGGTTAGTTAATTCACCCCTCCACTTT.

V is TRBV5-4 and J is TRBJ2-2, with TRBD2 matching 8 bases. Germline V gene data show CDR1 as SGHNT and CDR2 as YYREEE (reference sequence). Trimming at V came to 1 base and at J to 2 bases, leaving 4 bases not matched to a gene. The CDR3 totals 16 residues. Here the CDR3 DNA reads TGTGCCAGCAGCTTGATTACTAGCGGAAACACCGGGGAGCTGTTTTTT. It specifies CASSLITSGNTGELFF.

The V call is TRBV4-2, the J call TRBJ2-1; 7 bases match TRBD2. Germline V gene sequence: CDR1 LGHNA, CDR2 YNFKEQ. The trim removed 0 bases at V and 4 bases at J, leaving 9 bases unmatched. The CDR3 covers 17 residues. This CDR3 is CASSQDGPSGVYNEQFF. CDR3 sequence (DNA): TGTGCCAGCAGCCAAGATGGGCCCAGCGGGGTATACAATGAGCAGTTCTTC.

The rearrangement joins TRBV29-1 to TRBJ2-5; weak D call: TRBD1 (5 bases). V lost 4 bases and J lost 7, with 16 bases in between. This CDR3 contains 13 residues. CDR1 and CDR2 from the germline V gene are SQVTM and ANQGSEA. CDR3 residues: CSVGGQGDVTQYF. The CDR3 DNA reads as TGCAGCGTTGGAGGCCAGGGTGATGTGACCCAGTACTTC.

The rearrangement uses TRBV27 and TRBJ1-2; 9 bases fit TRBD1. The length of the CDR3 is 13 residues. Germline lookup yields CDR1 MNHEY and CDR2 SMNVEV (reference sequence). The ends lost 5 bases at V and 8 bases at J; junction bases unmatched: 6. The CDR3 loop reads CASSLGTGMGYTF. For the CDR3, the DNA is TGTGCCAGCAGTCTAGGGACAGGGATGGGCTACACCTTC.

The V gene is TRBV6-1, the J gene TRBJ2-2; D possibly corresponds to TRBD2 (5 bases). Trimming left V 7 bases short and J 3 bases short, with 12 bases between. The germline V gene encodes CDR1 MNHNS and CDR2 SASEGT. The CDR3 sequence is 14 residues long. CDR3 residues: CASNTERHTGELFF. CDR3 sequence (DNA): TGTGCCAGCAATACAGAGCGGCACACCGGGGAGCTGTTTTTT.

With regard to this clone: Germline is not matched at one junction end, which may reflect a read error. CDR3 protein: CASSPPRGQGYYNSPLHF. The DNA for the CDR3 is TGTGCCAGCTCCCCACCCAGAGGACAGGGCTACTATAATTCACCCCTCCACTTT. The chain is built from TRBV18 and TRBJ1-6, with TRBD1 matching 8 bases. CDR1 and CDR2 from the germline V gene are KGHSH and LQKENI. The CDR3 covers 18 residues.

This sequence joins TRBV30 and TRBJ2-2; TRBD2 agrees at 9 bases. The CDR3 extends over 16 amino acids. V was pared by 5 bases and J by 5 bases, with 12 bases of the junction left unmatched. Germline lookup yields CDR1 GTSNPN and CDR2 SVGIG (reference sequence). The chain's CDR3 is CAWQGDSGSRTGELFF. The CDR3 DNA is TGTGCCTGGCAAGGAGATAGCGGGAGTCGGACCGGGGAGCTGTTTTTT.

The J gene is TRBJ2-1, the V gene TRBV10-3; 8 bases match TRBD2. Trimming removed 7 bases from V and 5 bases from J; junction bases left unmatched: 7. The CDR3 has 14 amino acids. Germline loops: CDR1 ENHRY, CDR2 SYGVKD. CDR3 nucleotides: TGTGCCATCACGGGCCAGCGGGAGAACAATGAGCAGTTCTTC. It is translated as CAITGQRENNEQFF.

This clone appeared many times. This chain uses TRBV5-1 with TRBJ2-7; maybe TRBD1 (5 bases). Germline values: CDR1 SGHRS, CDR2 YFSETQ. The V and J ends lost 3 bases and 3 bases respectively, with 13 bases between them. This CDR3 region has 14 residues. The CDR3 is CASSSRQSLYEQYF. DNA of the CDR3: TGCGCCAGCAGCTCAAGACAGAGTCTCTACGAGCAGTACTTC.

In its sample, this clone was seen a few times. DNA of the CDR3: TGTGCCACCAGCAGAGGAGTCATGCGAGCGGGAGGGCCGGAGACCCAGTACTTC. This gives the protein CATSRGVMRAGGPETQYF. This chain connects TRBV15 to TRBJ2-5; 10 bases line up with TRBD2. Trimming at V came to 1 base and at J to 5 bases, leaving 13 bases not matched to a gene. The CDR3 loop spans 18 amino acids. CDR1 LNHNV and CDR2 YYDKDF come from the germline V gene (reference sequence).

V gene TRBV6-1 combines with J gene TRBJ2-7; TRBD2 matches at 13 bases. Germline values: CDR1 MNHNS, CDR2 SASEGT. CDR3 size: 13 residues. J gave up 6 bases and V 6 bases, and 2 bases lay outside the gene matches. CDR3 residues: CASRLAGGGEQYF. CDR3 coding DNA: TGTGCCAGCAGACTAGCGGGGGGGGGCGAGCAGTACTTC.

The chain employs TRBV19 and TRBJ1-3; no clear D gene. The V end was cut by 3 bases, the J end by 0 bases, with 9 bases between. The CDR3 totals 15 residues. Germline CDR1 and CDR2: LNHDA and SQIVND (reference sequence). CDR3: CASSMMGSSGNTIYF. CDR3 DNA sequence: TGTGCCAGTAGTATGATGGGGAGCTCTGGAAACACCATATATTTT.

This chain connects TRBV6-5 to TRBJ1-1, with D unresolved. Trimming took off 5 bases at V and 4 bases at J, with 11 bases between the two ends. Per the germline V gene, CDR1 is MNHEY and CDR2 is SVGAGI. The CDR3 has 13 residues. The CDR3 loop reads CASSPPSGTEAFF. The CDR3 nucleotides read TGTGCCAGCAGTCCCCCTTCGGGCACTGAAGCTTTCTTT.

CDR3 region: CASSLQGAITGELFF. The CDR3 DNA reads TGTGCCAGTAGTCTACAGGGCGCAATAACCGGGGAGCTGTTTTTT. This chain joins TRBV19 and TRBJ2-2, with TRBD1 as a possible D gene (6 bases). Germline V lookup: CDR1 LNHDA, CDR2 SQIVND (reference sequence). The CDR3 length is 15 residues. V was pared by 5 bases and J by 5 bases, with 15 bases between.

This clone occurred a few times. The chain joins TRBV14 to TRBJ1-3, with a weak D call TRBD1 (5 bases). This CDR3 is 15 amino acids long. Germline V CDR1 and CDR2: SGHDN, FVKESK. Trimming left V 3 bases short and J 1 base short, with 10 bases between. The CDR3 DNA reads as TGTGCCAGCAGCCATGTCCAGGGTTCTGGAAACACCATATATTTT. Translating gives CASSHVQGSGNTIYF.

V is TRBV7-2 and J is TRBJ2-2, with 8 bases fitting TRBD1. Germline V lookup: CDR1 SGHTA, CDR2 FQGNSA. The CDR3 sequence is 14 residues long. Germline trimming cut 6 bases from V and 7 bases from J; bases unmatched to any gene: 7. CDR3 bases: TGTGCCAGCAGGGCCCAGGGGGCGAGCGGGGAGCTGTTTTTT. It specifies CASRAQGASGELFF.

This chain uses TRBV2 with TRBJ1-1; no clear D. Germline V CDR1 and CDR2: SNHLY, FYNNEI. Deletions cut 2 bases from V and 2 bases from J, with 6 bases between. The CDR3 sequence is 13 residues long. DNA for the CDR3: TGTGCCAGCAGTGAACGTGTAAACACTGAAGCTTTCTTT. The encoded protein is CASSERVNTEAFF.

This clone was seen once. The rearrangement links TRBV5-4 to TRBJ2-5, with 10 bases aligning to TRBD2. CDR3 length equals 15 residues. Per the germline V gene, CDR1 is SGHNT and CDR2 is YYREEE (reference sequence). The J segment lost 4 bases and the V segment lost 0 bases, leaving 3 bases of the junction unmatched. Here the CDR3 reads CASSLASGSVETQYF. Written as DNA, the CDR3 is TGTGCCAGCAGCTTGGCTAGCGGGAGTGTAGAGACCCAGTACTTC.

This clone was recorded only once. This rearrangement joins TRBV19 to TRBJ1-5; a weak D match, TRBD1 (5 bases). Germline CDR1 and CDR2: LNHDA and SQIVND (reference sequence). Trimming pared 10 bases from V and 6 bases from J, leaving 19 bases between. The CDR3 runs 14 residues. The CDR3 protein is CATHGAGLFQPQHF. The CDR3 DNA reads TGTGCCACCCATGGGGCAGGGCTCTTTCAGCCCCAGCATTTT.